The 27 T cell receptor beta chains reported below all come from one sample, sequenced in a study of identical twins. One entry per CDR3 protein, called by TCRdb with MiXCR from the 5' RACE reads. This table has over 200,000 distinct CDR3 sequences, 6.5% appearing once. These data were also reused for a study on T cells expressing NK-cell markers.

Sequencing was carried out using CD8+ T cells sorted from blood. The receptor source for this set is a woman between 18 and 29 years old in good health.

This clonotype was seen many times. The V call is TRBV6-1, the J call TRBJ2-3; TRBD2 matches 8 bases. Losses at the gene ends were 8 bases for V and 1 base for J; bases not matched to a gene: 8. The germline CDR1 and CDR2 sequences are MNHNS and SASEGT. CDR3 length equals 15 residues. CDR3 sequence reads: CASSKQAGGTDTQYF. DNA for the CDR3: TGTGCCAGCTCCAAGCAAGCGGGGGGCACAGATACGCAGTATTTT.

The chain uses TRBV7-9 and TRBJ2-2, with no clear D. CDR1 is SEHNR, CDR2 FQNEAQ, per germline (reference sequence). The germline V and J ends were trimmed by 3 bases and 6 bases, with 5 bases remaining between them. The CDR3 covers 12 residues. CDR3 nucleotides: TGTGCCAGCAGCTTCGCCCCCGGGGAGCTGTTTTTT. Protein sequence: CASSFAPGELFF. Combining the CDR3 with reference TRBV7-9 and TRBJ2-2 gives the whole variable domain DTGVSQNPRHKITKRGQNVTFRCDPISEHNRLYWYRQTLGQGPEFLTYFQNEAQLEKSRLLSDRFSAERPKGSFSTLEIQRTEQGDSAMYLCASSFAPGELFFGEGSRLTVL.

This clonotype was detected many times. J is TRBJ1-6 and V is TRBV12-3 or TRBV12-4; 10 nucleotides match TRBD1. This CDR3 contains 14 residues. V was clipped by 8 bases and J by 11 bases; unmatched bases: 9. CDR3 amino acids: CASSGTGVLAPLHF. CDR3 nucleotide sequence: TGTGCCAGCTCCGGGACAGGGGTTTTGGCACCCCTCCACTTT.

In the case of this clonotype: This may be a read error: a much more frequent sequence differs by one nucleotide. This sequence joins TRBV12-3 or TRBV12-4 and TRBJ2-1; D uncertain. CDR3 length equals 12 residues. CDR3 region: CDSSFIVGEQFF. CDR3 nucleotides: TGTGACAGCAGTTTTATCGTCGGTGAGCAGTTCTTC.

This clonotype came up a few times. The rearrangement joins TRBV27 to TRBJ1-5; D remains ambiguous. Deletions cut 6 bases from V and 0 bases from J, with 21 bases between. The length of the CDR3 is 18 residues. Germline V CDR1 and CDR2: MNHEY, SMNVEV (reference sequence). CDR3 loop: CASSPVGRTEYSNQPQHF. The CDR3 nucleotides are TGTGCCAGCAGCCCCGTCGGACGGACCGAATATAGCAATCAGCCCCAGCATTTT.

This clonotype was counted between two and nine times. The chain is built from TRBV7-8 and TRBJ1-1, with a possible D match to TRBD1 (5 bases). Germline lookup yields CDR1 SGHVS and CDR2 FQNEAQ. This CDR3 contains 17 residues. Between the trimmed V and J ends, which lost 5 bases and 0 bases, there was a span of 19 bases. The CDR3 nucleotides read TGTGCCAGCAGCGCTAACAGGACCCTCTCCTTGAACACTGAAGCTTTCTTT. Protein sequence: CASSANRTLSLNTEAFF.

This chain uses TRBV4-3 with TRBJ2-7, with 9 bases lining up with TRBD2. CDR1 is LGHNA, CDR2 YSLEER, per germline. The ends lost 3 bases at V and 0 bases at J; junction bases unmatched: 9. The CDR3 extends over 17 amino acids. The DNA for the CDR3 is TGCGCCAGCAGCCAGGCCTGGGAGACTAGCGGCTCCTACGAGCAGTACTTC. This gives the protein CASSQAWETSGSYEQYF.

The chain is built from TRBV14 and TRBJ2-2; no reliable D call. Looked up from germline, CDR1 is SGHDN and CDR2 is FVKESK. Trimming removed 0 bases from V and 5 bases from J, with 13 bases in between. The length of the CDR3 is 16 residues. CDR3 nucleotide sequence: TGTGCCAGCAGCCAAGAAGCGAGAGCGAGGACCGGGGAGCTGTTTTTT. Its translation is CASSQEARARTGELFF.

The V and J genes are TRBV15 and TRBJ2-1, with 14 bases matching TRBD2. This CDR3 region has 14 residues. The J segment lost 8 bases and the V segment lost 5 bases, leaving 2 bases of the junction unmatched. CDR1 and CDR2 from the germline V gene are LNHNV and YYDKDF (reference sequence). Here the CDR3 DNA reads TGTGCCACCAGCGGGACTAGCGGGGGAGATGAGCAGTTCTTC. It yields the protein CATSGTSGGDEQFF.

This clonotype was detected many times. This chain uses TRBV29-1 with TRBJ2-7, with 10 positions matching TRBD1. Looked up from germline, CDR1 is SQVTM and CDR2 is ANQGSEA. With 6 bases clipped from V and 4 bases from J, the junction kept 9 bases outside the gene matches. The length of the CDR3 is 14 residues. This CDR3 reads CSVIDRGLGYEQYF. For the CDR3, the DNA is TGCAGCGTCATCGACAGGGGGCTTGGGTACGAGCAGTACTTC.

This clonotype showed up many times. CDR3 DNA sequence: TGTGCCAGCAGTCCCATTCGGACAGGGGGCAAGGATGAAAAACTGTTTTTT. It yields the protein CASSPIRTGGKDEKLFF. V is TRBV12-3 or TRBV12-4 and J is TRBJ1-4; 11 bases fit TRBD1. V trimming: 5 bases; J trimming: 6 bases; junction bases outside the gene matches: 11. This CDR3 contains 17 residues.

This clonotype was counted at least ten times. The J gene is TRBJ1-2, the V gene TRBV5-1; D is perhaps TRBD1 (5 bases). The CDR3 consists of 13 residues. Germline V lookup: CDR1 SGHRS, CDR2 YFSETQ. V lost 4 bases, J lost 8 bases, and 15 bases lay in between. The DNA of the CDR3 is TGCGCCAGCAGCCCGGGGGATCCACGGGGCTACACCTTC. The encoded protein is CASSPGDPRGYTF.

This clonotype was observed many times. V and J are TRBV6-5 and TRBJ2-1; 7 bases match TRBD2. The CDR3 loop spans 17 amino acids. The V gene's germline CDR1 is MNHEY and CDR2 SVGAGI. V trimming: 4 bases; J trimming: 9 bases; junction bases outside the gene matches: 18. CDR3 sequence (DNA): TGTGCCAGCAGTTCCACGGTAGTCGGGGAGGGCCCGGGTGAGCAGTTCTTC. It is translated as CASSSTVVGEGPGEQFF.

This clonotype has only a few counts. The chain recombines TRBV12-3 or TRBV12-4 with TRBJ2-7, with D possibly matching TRBD2 (5 bases). The CDR3 has 13 residues. V lost 7 bases and J lost 4, with 14 bases in between. The CDR3 spells CASTIARSYEQYF. DNA for the CDR3: TGTGCCAGCACCATAGCGAGGAGTTACGAGCAGTACTTC.

The rearrangement joins TRBV10-3 to TRBJ2-1; either TRBD1 or TRBD2 may supply D (5 bases each). Germline assignment: CDR1 ENHRY and CDR2 SYGVKD. V lost 0 bases, J lost 6 bases, and 9 bases lay in between. The CDR3 is 14 amino acids. As DNA, the CDR3 is TGTGCCATCAGTGAGTCGGGACGCGCCAATGAGCAGTTCTTC. It yields the protein CAISESGRANEQFF.

This clonotype was detected many times. The gene calls are TRBV29-1 and TRBJ2-3; D is possibly TRBD2 (5 bases). This CDR3 has 13 amino acids. The germline V and J ends were trimmed by 1 base and 4 bases, with 9 bases remaining between them. Germline-derived CDR1 and CDR2 are SQVTM and ANQGSEA. CDR3 bases: TGCAGCGTTGAAGGGGAGCCCCCAGATACGCAGTATTTT. Translating it yields CSVEGEPPDTQYF.

This clonotype was detected a few times. V usage is TRBV20-1 and J usage is TRBJ2-3; possibly TRBD1 or TRBD2 for D (5 bases each). The V and J ends lost 3 bases and 1 base respectively, with 11 bases between them. The CDR3 extends over 14 amino acids. The germline V gene has CDR1 DFQATT and CDR2 SNEGSKA (reference sequence). The chain's CDR3 is CSARRGEGTDTQYF. CDR3 in DNA: TGCAGTGCTAGGAGGGGAGAGGGCACAGATACGCAGTATTTT.

This clonotype showed up many times. This chain links TRBV5-1 with TRBJ1-5; unclear D gene. V shed 5 bases and J shed 3 bases, with 12 bases lying between them. Germline-derived CDR1 and CDR2 are SGHRS and YFSETQ. The CDR3 extends over 14 amino acids. The CDR3 loop is CASSPDGLNQPQHF. DNA for the CDR3: TGCGCCAGCAGTCCGGACGGTCTCAATCAGCCCCAGCATTTT.

The CDR3 coding sequence is TGTGCCAGCACCATTCGAATGGCTAATCAAGAGACCCAGTACTTC. Translated, it gives CASTIRMANQETQYF. V gene TRBV11-2 combines with J gene TRBJ2-5, with D unresolved. Germline V gene data show CDR1 as SGHAT and CDR2 as FQNNGV. V was pared by 7 bases and J by 2 bases, with 17 bases between. This CDR3 comprises 15 residues.

The V and J genes are TRBV11-2 and TRBJ2-1, with D uncertain. Germline CDR1 SGHAT, CDR2 FQNNGV. The CDR3 extends over 14 amino acids. V was clipped by 5 bases and J by 5 bases, with 13 bases between them. Here the CDR3 DNA reads TGTGCCAGCAGCCTCCGCAGGTGGGACAATGAGCAGTTCTTC. Encoded protein: CASSLRRWDNEQFF.

The chain carries TRBV27 and TRBJ2-2; 8 bases align to TRBD1. The CDR3 is 17 residues long. CDR1 MNHEY and CDR2 SMNVEV come from the germline V gene (reference sequence). V shed 3 bases and J 4 bases; nucleotides not matched to a gene: 10. CDR3 region: CASSFNPLDRVTGELFF. The CDR3, as DNA: TGTGCCAGCAGTTTCAATCCTCTGGACAGGGTCACCGGGGAGCTGTTTTTT.

This clonotype was recorded many times. V usage is TRBV7-9 and J usage is TRBJ2-5; possibly TRBD1 or TRBD2 for D (5 bases each). The V gene lost 5 bases and the J gene lost 4 bases, with 14 bases spanning the gap. The CDR3 runs 14 residues. Germline V gene sequence: CDR1 SEHNR, CDR2 FQNEAQ (reference sequence). CDR3 in DNA: TGTGCCAGCAGCGCTTTGGGACGCGGAGAGACCCAGTACTTC. Translated, it gives CASSALGRGETQYF.

The rearrangement uses TRBV7-6 and TRBJ2-7; TRBD1 aligns across 10 bases. The CDR3 totals 13 residues. Losses at the gene ends were 6 bases for V and 6 bases for J; bases not matched to a gene: 5. The germline gives CDR1 SGHVS, CDR2 FNYEAQ. The CDR3 sequence: CASRGTGEGEQYF. The DNA for the CDR3 is TGTGCCAGCAGGGGGACAGGGGAGGGCGAGCAGTACTTC.

The CDR3 loop reads CASSPMTAWYQETQYF. The CDR3 DNA is TGTGCCAGCAGCCCCATGACGGCATGGTACCAAGAGACCCAGTACTTC. The V and J genes are TRBV11-2 and TRBJ2-5; no reliable D call. The germline V gene encodes CDR1 SGHAT and CDR2 FQNNGV. This CDR3 is 16 amino acids long. Trimming took 5 bases from V and 0 from J, leaving 16 bases between them. Supplemented by reference TRBV11-2 and TRBJ2-5, the full variable domain reads EAGVAQSPRYKIIEKRQSVAFWCNPISGHATLYWYQQILGQGPKLLIQFQNNGVVDDSQLPKDRFSAERLKGVDSTLKIQPAKLEDSAVYLCASSPMTAWYQETQYFGPGTRLLVL.

This clonotype was seen ten or more times. The chain employs TRBV10-3 and TRBJ1-2; no reliable D call. The CDR3 is 12 amino acids. The V gene's germline CDR1 is ENHRY and CDR2 SYGVKD. V was trimmed by 7 bases and J by 4 bases, leaving 10 bases between them. CDR3 sequence (DNA): TGTGCCATCACAGGTGAAGGCTATGGCTACACCTTC. Translating it yields CAITGEGYGYTF.

A few counts support this clonotype. The chain uses TRBV20-1 and TRBJ2-1; 11 bases map to TRBD2. The V gene's germline CDR1 is DFQATT and CDR2 SNEGSKA (reference sequence). The CDR3 has 18 amino acids. The V and J ends lost 5 bases and 5 bases, in that order; junction bases with no gene match: 17. CDR3 amino acids: CSASPGVAGGPFDNEQFF. The CDR3 region has the DNA TGCAGTGCTTCCCCCGGGGTAGCGGGAGGGCCTTTTGACAATGAGCAGTTCTTC.

The chain employs TRBV6-1 and TRBJ1-2; D is ambiguous. The CDR3 sequence is 13 residues long. Between the trimmed V and J ends, which lost 6 bases and 5 bases, there was a span of 13 bases. CDR1 and CDR2 from the germline V gene are MNHNS and SASEGT. CDR3 nucleotides: TGTGCCAGCAGCTCCTTCGGGTTTTATGGCTACACCTTC. It translates to CASSSFGFYGYTF.